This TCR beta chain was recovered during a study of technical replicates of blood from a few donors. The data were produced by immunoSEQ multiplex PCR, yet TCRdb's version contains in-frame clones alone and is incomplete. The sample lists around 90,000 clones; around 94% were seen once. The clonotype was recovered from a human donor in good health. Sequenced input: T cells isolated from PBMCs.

The CDR3 reads CASSLAGGLNTGELFF. CDR3 bases: TGTGCCAGCAGCTTAGCGGGGGGGCTTAACACCGGGGAGCTGTTTTTT. This chain links TRBV7-6 with TRBJ2-2; possible D gene TRBD2, 7 bases. Trimming removed 0 bases at V and 2 bases at J, with 10 bases between. The V gene's germline CDR1 is SGHVS and CDR2 FNYEAQ. The CDR3 contains 16 residues.